This T cell receptor (beta chain) was captured in a study of blood T cell repertoires in COVID-19. Study-level information: The United States, Italy and Spain supplied acute and convalescent COVID-19 samples. The cDNA or gDNA used as material had been derived from T cells, B-cell-depleted T cells, or PBMCs.

This CDR3 comprises 13 residues. The V gene's germline CDR1 is LGHDT and CDR2 YNNKEL (reference sequence). The V gene lost 0 bases and the J gene lost 6 bases, with 9 bases spanning the gap. As processed by the authors: Cell counts per sample came from amplifying reference gene primers. Only in-frame clones appear in the TCRdb table, and some are missing; sequencing was by immunoSEQ multiplex PCR. V and J calls plus clone size are reproduced from that table; the DNA served to infer D and trimming. The sample carries hundreds of thousands of clones, approximately 84% recorded once. The receptor was isolated from a woman of 80 years or more with acute or convalescent COVID-19. V usage is TRBV3-1 (or the pseudogene TRBV3-2) and J usage is TRBJ2-7, with D possibly TRBD2 on 5 matching bases. Sequenced material: peripheral blood. The CDR3 reads CASSQDLRAEQYF. Here the CDR3 DNA reads TGTGCCAGCAGCCAAGATCTGAGGGCCGAGCAGTACTTC.